A selection of T cell receptor beta chains follows, all from one sample in a study of post-analysis software for immune sequencing data. TCRdb itself ran the PCR reads through MiXCR, one entry per CDR3 protein. The table shows hundreds of thousands of distinct CDR3 sequences, with around a third occurring only once. What was sequenced was blood. These receptors were obtained from a girl aged 5-17 years with multiple sclerosis. The CDR3 runs from the conserved cysteine through the conserved F or W. Fields, in order: CDR3 DNA, CDR3 protein, V gene, J gene, D gene, clone size. The D gene is left open where the match is weak. Rows give clone size only sometimes, using once, few, many, or a class for an expanded clone.

TGCAGTGTAGGGGGAACTGAAGCTTTCTTT	CSVGGTEAFF	TRBV29-1	TRBJ1-1	-	-
TGCAGTGCGCGGGGTTCTGAGGCGGGGGCTCCAGATACGCAGTATTTT	CSARGSEAGAPDTQYF	TRBV20-1	TRBJ2-3	-	few
TGTGCCAGCAGTCCAGGGGGCGAGGGCAATCAGCCCCAGCATTTT	CASSPGGEGNQPQHF	TRBV6-2/TRBV6-3	TRBJ1-5	TRBD1	-
TGTGCCAGCAGCCAAGACGGGCAGGGAGGGAAGCTAGCCAAAAACATTCAGTACTTC	CASSQDGQGGKLAKNIQYF	TRBV4-2	TRBJ2-4	TRBD2	-
TGCGCCAGCAGACCGGGACAGGGGATCAACTACGAGCAGTACTTC	CASRPGQGINYEQYF	TRBV5-1	TRBJ2-7	TRBD1	-
TGTGCCAGCAGCCAAAGGAACGGCGAGCGGGGGGTGGATGAGCAGTTCTTC	CASSQRNGERGVDEQFF	TRBV3-1	TRBJ2-1	TRBD2	few
TGTGCCAGCAGCGAGGGACTAGCGGGGGTCGACGAGCAGTACTTC	CASSEGLAGVDEQYF	TRBV5-6	TRBJ2-7	TRBD2	-
TGCGCCAGCAGCTATGCGGGGAGCTCCTACGAGCAGTACTTC	CASSYAGSSYEQYF	TRBV5-1	TRBJ2-7	-	many
TGCGCCAGCAGCCCGGGACACACCGCGAACACCGGGGAGCTGTTTTTT	CASSPGHTANTGELFF	TRBV5-1	TRBJ2-2	-	-
TGCAGTGCTAGAGATAGTGGTAGCGGGGGGGACGAGACCCAGTACTTC	CSARDSGSGGDETQYF	TRBV20-1	TRBJ2-5	TRBD2	-
TGTGCCAGCAGCTTAAGCCGGACTAGCGGGGGTTCCTACAATGAGCAGTTCTTC	CASSLSRTSGGSYNEQFF	TRBV7-2	TRBJ2-1	TRBD2	-
TGCAGTGCTAGCGGGGCCACCTACGAGCAGTACTTC	CSASGATYEQYF	TRBV20-1	TRBJ2-7	-	many
TGTGCCAGCAGCTTAGTCCCGTCGTTTAATGAGCAGTTCTTC	CASSLVPSFNEQFF	TRBV7-3	TRBJ2-1	-	many
TGTGCCAGCAGTGCCGGGAGAGAAGAGGCCCAGTACTTC	CASSAGREEAQYF	TRBV12-3/TRBV12-4	TRBJ2-5	-	once
TGTGCCACCAGCAGACCCGATGGGGGGAAGACTGAAGCTTTCTTT	CATSRPDGGKTEAFF	TRBV15	TRBJ1-1	-	-
TGTGCCAGCAGCTTACGACAGAGCACAGATACGCAGTATTTT	CASSLRQSTDTQYF	TRBV7-2	TRBJ2-3	-	many
TGCAGTGCTACCAACAGCAGACTAGCGGGGGGTACTACCGGGGGTGAGCAGTTCTTC	CSATNSRLAGGTTGGEQFF	TRBV20-1	TRBJ2-1	TRBD2	-
TGCAGCGTTGACCCAGGGGCGAACACTGAAGCTTTCTTT	CSVDPGANTEAFF	TRBV29-1	TRBJ1-1	-	-
TGTGCCAGCAGTGGAGATGGGGCCCCCTCCTACGAGCAGTACTTC	CASSGDGAPSYEQYF	TRBV9	TRBJ2-7	-	few
TGTGCCAGTATCGGCCAGAACACTGAAGCTTTCTTT	CASIGQNTEAFF	TRBV19	TRBJ1-1	-	-
TGCGCCAGCAGCCAAGGGGGTCAGGGGTCCTACACAGATACGCAGTATTTT	CASSQGGQGSYTDTQYF	TRBV4-1	TRBJ2-3	-	many
TGCAGTGCTAGAGAAGGGGGCAGGAATGAAGCTTTCTTT	CSAREGGRNEAFF	TRBV20-1	TRBJ1-1	TRBD1	-
TGTGCCACCGTTCTAAGAAGGGAGAACACTGAAGCTTTCTTT	CATVLRRENTEAFF	TRBV6-2/TRBV6-3	TRBJ1-1	-	few
TGTGCTAGCAGTCCAACAGGGTCCCCCGGAGAGACCCAGTACTTC	CASSPTGSPGETQYF	TRBV7-7	TRBJ2-5	-	many
TGCGCCAGCAGTCCGGGACATTCGGCCAAAAACATTCAGTACTTC	CASSPGHSAKNIQYF	TRBV4-1	TRBJ2-4	-	few
TGTGCCAGCAGCCATTTTACCCCTAACAGGGGGCCCAACTATGGCTACACCTTC	CASSHFTPNRGPNYGYTF	TRBV3-1	TRBJ1-2	TRBD1	-
TGTGCCAGCAGCTTAGGGTTGTATGATTCACCCCTCCACTTT	CASSLGLYDSPLHF	TRBV7-9	TRBJ1-6	-	-
TGTGCTAGCAGCTTAGGCCCGCAGTCCTCCAATGAGCAGTTCTTC	CASSLGPQSSNEQFF	TRBV7-7	TRBJ2-1	-	few
TGTGCCAGCACACACAGCACTAACTATGGCTACACCTTC	CASTHSTNYGYTF	TRBV9	TRBJ1-2	-	-
TGTGCCAGCAGGGAGACAGGGGGCGGAGGAGCTTTCTTT	CASRETGGGGAFF	TRBV7-2	TRBJ1-1	TRBD1	-